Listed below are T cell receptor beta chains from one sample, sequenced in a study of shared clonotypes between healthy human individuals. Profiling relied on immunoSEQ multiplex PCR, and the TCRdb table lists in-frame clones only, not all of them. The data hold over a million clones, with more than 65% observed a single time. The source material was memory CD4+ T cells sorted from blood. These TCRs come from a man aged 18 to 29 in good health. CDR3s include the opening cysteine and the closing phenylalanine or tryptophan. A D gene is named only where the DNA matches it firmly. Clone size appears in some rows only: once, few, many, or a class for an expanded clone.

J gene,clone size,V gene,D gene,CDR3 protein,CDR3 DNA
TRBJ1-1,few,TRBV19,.,CASTISGMNTEAFF,TGTGCCAGTACCATTTCGGGGATGAACACTGAAGCTTTCTTT
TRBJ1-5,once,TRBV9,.,CASSVFPGINQPQHF,TGTGCCAGCAGCGTTTTCCCAGGGATCAATCAGCCCCAGCATTTT
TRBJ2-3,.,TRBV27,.,CASRQSRGTDTQYF,TGTGCCAGCAGGCAATCCCGAGGGACAGATACGCAGTATTTT
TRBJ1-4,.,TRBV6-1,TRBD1,CASSEGTGGVATNEKLFF,TGTGCCAGCAGTGAAGGGACAGGGGGCGTCGCAACTAATGAAAAACTGTTTTTT
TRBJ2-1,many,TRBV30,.,CAWSFLGNEQFF,TGTGCCTGGAGTTTTTTGGGCAATGAGCAGTTCTTC
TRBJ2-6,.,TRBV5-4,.,CASSLGRGSSSGANVLTF,TGTGCCAGCAGCTTGGGGAGGGGGTCTAGCTCTGGGGCCAACGTCCTGACTTTC
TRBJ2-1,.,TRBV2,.,CASSELGRNLYNEQFF,TGTGCCAGCAGTGAATTAGGCAGGAACCTTTACAATGAGCAGTTCTTC
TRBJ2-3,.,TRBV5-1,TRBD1,CASSLGQGVADTQYF,TGCGCCAGCAGCTTGGGACAGGGGGTTGCAGATACGCAGTATTTT
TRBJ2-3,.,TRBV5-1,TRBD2,CASSSIAGVTDTQYF,TGCGCCAGCAGCTCCATAGCGGGGGTCACAGATACGCAGTATTTT
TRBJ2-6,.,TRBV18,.,CASSPSRANVLTF,TGTGCCAGCTCACCATCCCGAGCCAACGTCCTGACTTTC
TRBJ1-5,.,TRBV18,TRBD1,CASSPGGQGYNQPQHF,TGTGCCAGCTCACCGGGCGGACAGGGGTACAATCAGCCCCAGCATTTT